These T cell receptor beta chains were read from a single sample in a study of early T cells in non-severe SARS-CoV-2 infection. TCRdb re-called the 5' RACE reads through MiXCR, storing one row per CDR3 protein. The table includes over 95,000 distinct CDR3 sequences, roughly 15% detected once. Sequencing was done on a sample of whole blood. These receptors were collected from an adult who was a healthcare worker with PCR-confirmed SARS-CoV-2 infection or an uninfected control (not recorded which). Each CDR3 is given without its conserved first and last residue. Size is omitted from some rows. Given values are once, few, many or a class for expanded clones.

TRBJ2-7 | . | TRBV20-1 | SASSIGRAYEQY
TRBJ2-3 | . | TRBV10-3 | AISDRGLTDTQY
TRBJ1-2 | few | TRBV24-1 | ATSDPDAYGYT
TRBJ2-7 | . | TRBV29-1 | SVRPGLVAYEQY
TRBJ2-7 | few | TRBV30 | AWGDYSYEQY
TRBJ1-1 | few | TRBV6-5 | ASSYRSLGDTEAF
TRBJ1-4 | . | TRBV29-1 | SVEGSQNEKLF
TRBJ2-1 | . | TRBV13 | ASSPRTGGLSEQF
TRBJ2-3 | few | TRBV24-1 | ATSSDTHTDTQY
TRBJ1-4 | . | TRBV2 | VSIRDSSGDEKLF
TRBJ2-5 | few | TRBV7-8 | ASSLGLAGGPRQETQY
TRBJ2-7 | few | TRBV20-1 | SATGGYEQY
TRBJ2-5 | many | TRBV7-2 | ASSLGTVYQETQY
TRBJ2-5 | once | TRBV11-2 | ASSPAAGAKTQY
TRBJ1-6 | . | TRBV27 | ASSRTGSLGSYNSPLH
TRBJ2-3 | many | TRBV14 | ASSQRSGSTYTDTQY
TRBJ1-4 | few | TRBV9 | ASSPGQINEKLF
TRBJ1-2 | many | TRBV7-9 | ASSLLGPGGGYT
TRBJ2-7 | . | TRBV11-2 | ASSFGGEQY
TRBJ2-4 | few | TRBV27 | ASSLKFGSLAKNIQY
TRBJ2-6 | few | TRBV4-2 | ASSQDLNGGANVLT
TRBJ1-1 | . | TRBV18 | ASSPNRRTEAF
TRBJ2-5 | . | TRBV2 | ASSGRAGMETQY
TRBJ2-6 | few | TRBV12-3/TRBV12-4 | ASTPGDSGANVLT
TRBJ2-1 | many | TRBV18 | ASSPPGWTSGNNEQF
TRBJ1-5 | . | TRBV2 | ASSEGGGPNQPQH
TRBJ2-3 | few | TRBV15 | ATSRDNRGTDTQY
TRBJ2-1 | . | TRBV6-2/TRBV6-3 | ASSPPAVGYNEQF
TRBJ2-1 | many | TRBV6-5 | ASSYPSGKAAGSYNEQF
TRBJ2-5 | . | TRBV11-3 | ASSRTVGDQETQY
TRBJ2-3 | . | TRBV12-3/TRBV12-4 | ASRIGPPVVADTQY
TRBJ2-7 | few | TRBV29-1 | SVSGQGWDGVYEQY
TRBJ2-2 | few | TRBV19 | ASRRKANTGELF